This T cell receptor (beta chain) comes out of a study of blood T cell repertoires in COVID-19. Study as a whole: The cDNA or gDNA used as material had been derived from T cells, B-cell-depleted T cells, or PBMCs.

Per the original methods: From reference gene primer amplification, estimates of nucleated cell counts were derived. TCRdb keeps only in-frame clones here, not all; method: immunoSEQ multiplex PCR. The DNA gave D and trimming, while V, J and clone size come from that table. The data hold 150,000 to 200,000 clones, with about 80% observed a single time. V was clipped by 6 bases and J by 4 bases; unmatched bases: 10. CDR1 and CDR2 from the germline V gene are SNHLY and FYNNEI. This CDR3 has 15 amino acids. The receptor's source is a woman in her 70s with acute or convalescent COVID-19. The chain employs TRBV2 and TRBJ2-7; the match to TRBD2 covers 9 bases. Specimen: peripheral blood. CDR3 nucleotides: TGTGCCAGCAGCCTTCTTAGCGGGAGCCAGTACGAGCAGTACTTC. This codes for CASSLLSGSQYEQYF.